This T cell receptor (beta chain) emerged from a study of regulatory T cells in long-lasting Graves disease. A few counts support this clonotype. The junction shows a germline mismatch at one end, possibly a read error. To make TCR beta libraries, researchers used iRepertoire HTBI primers and Arm-PCR of CDR3 regions. A single record per CDR3 protein comes from TCRdb applying MiXCR to the multiplex PCR reads. This sample has 300,000 to 350,000 distinct CDR3 sequences, with 15% to 20% found just once. Germline CDR1 SGHRS, CDR2 YFSETQ. This CDR3 has 12 amino acids. Time point of the sample: persistent/refractory GD, antithyroid drugs over 5 years with positive TRAb. With RNA extracted from PBMCs as input, the TCR library was made.

This TCR was sampled from a female donor with Graves disease. The specimen comprised peripheral blood mononuclear cells (PBMCs), sampled when the disease was refractory, from a patient treated with antithyroid drugs. V and J are TRBV5-1 and TRBJ1-6; no clear D. The CDR3 region has the DNA TGCGCCAGCAGCTTCCAGAATTCACCCCCCCACTTT. This gives the protein CASSFQNSPPHF. Supplemented by reference TRBV5-1 and TRBJ1-6, the full variable domain reads KAGVTQTPRYLIKTRGQQVTLSCSPISGHRSVSWYQQTPGQGLQFLFEYFSETQRNKGNFPGRFSGRQFSNSRSEMNVSTLELGDSALYLCASSFQNSPPHFGNGTRLTVT.